These 17 T cell receptor beta chains were sequenced from one sample in a study of T cell repertoires in cytomegalovirus infection. TCRdb re-analysed the reads in MiXCR, keeping a single row per CDR3 protein. This sample yields hundreds of thousands of distinct CDR3 sequences, of which 15% to 20% are seen a single time; around 8.6% belongs to the top ten. The sequenced sample was PBMCs. All receptors derive from a human donor in good health (CMV status not recorded). Some clones in this sample may be carry-over from other donors' samples.

This clonotype was observed many times. This chain links TRBV7-2 with TRBJ2-7, with D perhaps TRBD2 (5 bases). The CDR3 contains 13 residues. Germline V lookup: CDR1 SGHTA, CDR2 FQGNSA. Between the trimmed V and J ends, which lost 4 bases and 5 bases, there was a span of 12 bases. The CDR3 here is CASSYGVGDEQYF. CDR3 bases: TGTGCCAGCAGCTACGGGGTCGGCGACGAGCAGTACTTC.

This clonotype turned up a few times. This sequence joins TRBV30 and TRBJ1-2, with a tentative D call TRBD1 (5 bases). CDR1 and CDR2 from the germline V gene are GTSNPN and SVGIG (reference sequence). Trimming stripped 2 bases from V and 4 bases from J, with 11 bases between. The CDR3 runs 13 residues. The chain's CDR3 is CAWSPGIRYGYTF. Here the CDR3 DNA reads TGTGCCTGGAGTCCAGGGATCCGCTATGGCTACACCTTC.

This clonotype has only a few counts. The V call is TRBV4-1, the J call TRBJ2-2, with D unclear. V lost 4 bases and J 1 base, leaving 13 bases between the germline ends. Germline V lookup: CDR1 MGHRA, CDR2 YSYEKL. This CDR3 is 16 amino acids long. The CDR3 protein is CASSPRSAMNTGELFF. CDR3 nucleotides: TGCGCCAGCAGCCCCCGTAGTGCGATGAACACCGGGGAGCTGTTTTTT.

This clonotype was seen only a few times. The chain has TRBV19 and TRBJ2-7, with 10 bases fitting TRBD1. Germline assignment: CDR1 LNHDA and CDR2 SQIVND (reference sequence). The CDR3 length is 16 residues. V dropped 4 bases and J dropped 3; count of bases not matched to a gene: 9. CDR3 amino acids: CASSTYRDRGDYEQYF. In DNA form, the CDR3 reads TGTGCCAGTAGTACGTACCGGGACAGGGGAGACTACGAGCAGTACTTC.

This clonotype has only a few counts. V and J are TRBV6-2 or TRBV6-3 and TRBJ1-1; no clear D gene. This CDR3 spans 13 amino acids. V lost 8 bases and J 5 bases, leaving 15 bases between the germline ends. The germline CDR1 and CDR2 sequences are MNHEY and SVGEGT. The CDR3 DNA follows: TGTGCCAGCGGTGGACTGTTGCTGACTGAAGCTTTCTTT. Its protein is CASGGLLLTEAFF.

This rearrangement joins TRBV6-5 to TRBJ2-1; D gene uncertain. The CDR3 totals 14 residues. V shed 4 bases and J shed 2 bases, with 9 bases lying between them. The germline V gene has CDR1 MNHEY and CDR2 SVGAGI. CDR3 residues: CASSSHRAYNEQFF. CDR3 DNA: TGTGCCAGCAGTTCACATAGGGCCTACAATGAGCAGTTCTTC.

The chain recombines TRBV20-1 with TRBJ2-7, with D possibly TRBD1 on 6 matching bases. The V gene lost 4 bases and the J gene lost 2 bases, with 12 bases spanning the gap. Germline values: CDR1 DFQATT, CDR2 SNEGSKA (reference sequence). CDR3 length equals 13 residues. The CDR3, as DNA: TGCAGTGCTATTGAGGGGGTCGCCTACGAGCAGTACTTC. Encoded protein: CSAIEGVAYEQYF.

The chain has TRBV29-1 and TRBJ2-7, with D maybe TRBD1 (6 bases). This CDR3 is 12 amino acids long. Germline assignment: CDR1 SQVTM and CDR2 ANQGSEA. V lost 4 bases to trimming and J lost 2 bases, with 9 bases between them. The CDR3 sequence is CSVGGTTYEQYF. CDR3 sequence (DNA): TGCAGCGTTGGAGGGACAACCTACGAGCAGTACTTC.

J is TRBJ1-2 and V is TRBV2, with a tentative D call TRBD1 (5 bases). With 6 bases removed from V and 14 bases from J, the gap between germline ends came to 25 bases. This CDR3 has 14 amino acids. Germline V gene data show CDR1 as SNHLY and CDR2 as FYNNEI. CDR3 amino acids: CASRYQGGGLVVTF. In DNA, the CDR3 is TGTGCCAGCAGATACCAGGGTGGCGGCCTAGTAGTTACCTTC.

As for this clonotype: A single base separates this from a much larger clone, so it may be a read error. The V and J genes are TRBV7-2 and TRBJ1-3; possible D gene TRBD1, 5 bases. Germline CDR1 SGHTA, CDR2 FQGNSA. The CDR3 totals 13 residues. The CDR3 loop reads CASSWGSGDTIYF. Written as DNA, the CDR3 is TGTGCCAGCAGCTGGGGCTCTGGAGACACCATATATTTT.

A few counts support this clonotype. The gene calls are TRBV30 and TRBJ2-5; 7 positions match TRBD1. Per the germline V gene, CDR1 is GTSNPN and CDR2 is SVGIG (reference sequence). J lost 4 bases, V lost 6 bases, and 5 bases had no gene match. This CDR3 region has 12 residues. CDR3 DNA: TGTGCCTGCGGGACAGCCGGAGAGACCCAGTACTTC. This sequence encodes CACGTAGETQYF.

This rearrangement joins TRBV5-1 to TRBJ2-3; D is possibly TRBD1 or TRBD2 (5 bases each). This CDR3 has 16 amino acids. CDR1 and CDR2 from the germline V gene are SGHRS and YFSETQ. Trimming stripped 0 bases from V and 1 base from J, with 12 bases between. The CDR3 region has the DNA TGCGCCAGCAGCTTGGACCCGGGACCAGGCACAGATACGCAGTATTTT. Its translation is CASSLDPGPGTDTQYF.

Many counts were recorded for this clonotype. The rearrangement uses TRBV7-6 and TRBJ2-7; 8 positions agree with TRBD1. V lost 1 base, J lost 6 bases, and 5 bases stayed unmatched. Germline V gene sequence: CDR1 SGHVS, CDR2 FNYEAQ. The CDR3 consists of 14 residues. The CDR3 region has the DNA TGTGCCAGCAGCTTAGGGAGACAGGGGACCGAGCAGTACTTC. It codes for CASSLGRQGTEQYF.

The rearrangement joins TRBV20-1 to TRBJ1-1; possible D gene TRBD1, 6 bases. Germline V gene sequence: CDR1 DFQATT, CDR2 SNEGSKA (reference sequence). The CDR3 length is 14 residues. Trimming left V 1 base short and J 5 bases short, with 14 bases between. CDR3 protein: CSARGRAGATEAFF. The CDR3 DNA reads TGCAGTGCTAGAGGTCGGGCAGGGGCTACTGAAGCTTTCTTT.

This clonotype was seen repeatedly, ten times or more. This chain joins TRBV7-2 and TRBJ1-1, with D uncertain. The germline V and J ends were trimmed by 1 base and 3 bases, with 15 bases remaining between them. CDR1 SGHTA and CDR2 FQGNSA come from the germline V gene. This CDR3 region has 16 residues. CDR3 sequence reads: CASSLVGSDYYTEAFF. CDR3 in DNA: TGTGCCAGCAGCTTAGTCGGCAGCGATTATTACACTGAAGCTTTCTTT.

In regard to this clonotype: Its ends do not fully match the called genes, so a read error is possible. This chain links TRBV2 with TRBJ2-1; weak D call: TRBD2 (6 bases). The germline V gene has CDR1 SNHLY and CDR2 FYNNEI. This CDR3 is built from 12 residues. CDR3 sequence reads: CASSAGAGPLAF. For the CDR3, the DNA is TGTGCCAGCAGTGCTGGGGCGGGGCCCCTCGCCTTC. The full variable domain, its missing parts supplied by reference TRBV2 and TRBJ2-1, is EPEVTQTPSHQVTQMGQEVILRCVPISNHLYFYWYRQILGQKVEFLVSFYNNEISEKSEIFDDQFSVERPDGSNFTLKIRSTKLEDSAMYFCASSAGAGPLAFGPGTRLTVL.

The V gene is TRBV12-3 or TRBV12-4, the J gene TRBJ1-1, with D possibly TRBD1 on 6 matching bases. This CDR3 is 14 amino acids long. V was pared by 4 bases and J by 4 bases, with 13 bases between. This chain's CDR3 is CASSSLSRGTEAFF. CDR3 nucleotides: TGTGCCAGCAGTTCCCTTTCCAGGGGCACTGAAGCTTTCTTT.